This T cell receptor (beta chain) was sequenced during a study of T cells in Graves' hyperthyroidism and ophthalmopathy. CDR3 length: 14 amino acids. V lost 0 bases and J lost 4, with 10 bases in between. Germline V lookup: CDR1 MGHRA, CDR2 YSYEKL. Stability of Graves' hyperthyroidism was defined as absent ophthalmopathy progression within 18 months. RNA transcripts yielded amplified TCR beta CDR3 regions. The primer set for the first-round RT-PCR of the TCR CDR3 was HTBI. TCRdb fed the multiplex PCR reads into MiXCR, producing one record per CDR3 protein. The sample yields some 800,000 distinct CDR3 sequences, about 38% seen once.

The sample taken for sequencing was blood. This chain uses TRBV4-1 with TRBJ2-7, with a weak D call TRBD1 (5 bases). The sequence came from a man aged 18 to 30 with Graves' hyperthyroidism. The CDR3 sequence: CASSQDWTLYEQYF. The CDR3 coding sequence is TGCGCCAGCAGCCAAGATTGGACACTGTACGAGCAGTACTTC.